Included here is one T cell receptor beta chain sequence, with context. What it recognizes is unknown. The sample has other DNA sequences that encode this CDR3 too. This sample was included in a study of cytomegalovirus exposure and HLA in healthy donors. Researchers ran the PCR with 60 Vbeta and 13 Jbeta primers. Generated by immunoSEQ multiplex PCR, the TCRdb table keeps only in-frame clones and is missing some. The data contain 100,000 to 150,000 clones, about 85% of them singletons. Whole-study results and caveats: What TCR beta sequences reportedly achieved was accurate prediction of HLA-A and HLA-B alleles in most subjects. In terms of immune exposure information, only CMV serostatus was available.

Germline V lookup: CDR1 SGHNT, CDR2 YYREEE (reference sequence). The CDR3 loop spans 16 amino acids. V lost 4 bases to trimming and J lost 1 base; unmatched junction nucleotides: 2. This clonotype originated in a boy younger than 18 in good health and CMV-seronegative. The sequenced material came from PBMCs. The V gene is TRBV5-4, the J gene TRBJ2-3; 14 nucleotides line up with TRBD2. Here the CDR3 DNA reads TGTGCCAGCAGCCTGGGACTAGCGGGGGGCACAGATACGCAGTATTTT. This translates into CASSLGLAGGTDTQYF.